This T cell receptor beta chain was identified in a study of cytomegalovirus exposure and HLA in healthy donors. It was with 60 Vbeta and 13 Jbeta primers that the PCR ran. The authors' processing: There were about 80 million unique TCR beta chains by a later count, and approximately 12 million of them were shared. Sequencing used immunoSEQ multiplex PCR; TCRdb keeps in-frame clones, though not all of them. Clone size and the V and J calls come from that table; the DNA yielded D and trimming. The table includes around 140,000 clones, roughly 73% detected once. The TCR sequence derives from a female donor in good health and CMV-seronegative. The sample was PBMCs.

The CDR3 sequence: CASSLGGGHYEQYF. The CDR3 DNA reads as TGTGCCAGCAGCTTAGGCGGGGGTCACTACGAGCAGTACTTC. The chain combines TRBV7-6 with TRBJ2-7; TRBD2 matches 7 bases. Germline CDR1 reads SGHVS; CDR2 reads FNYEAQ. Trimming cost V 1 base and J 3 bases; bases outside gene matches: 3. The length of the CDR3 is 14 residues.